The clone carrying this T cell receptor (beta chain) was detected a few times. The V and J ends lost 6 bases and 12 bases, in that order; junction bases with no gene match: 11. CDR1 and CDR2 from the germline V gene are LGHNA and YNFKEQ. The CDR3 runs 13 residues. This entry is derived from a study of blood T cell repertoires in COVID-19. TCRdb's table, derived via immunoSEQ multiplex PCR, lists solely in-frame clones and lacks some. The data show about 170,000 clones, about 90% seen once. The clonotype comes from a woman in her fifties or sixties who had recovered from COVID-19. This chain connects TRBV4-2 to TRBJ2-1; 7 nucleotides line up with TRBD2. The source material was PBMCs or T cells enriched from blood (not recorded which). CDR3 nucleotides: TGTGCCAGCAGGTCCGGGACTACCGAGGCGCAGTTCTTC. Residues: CASRSGTTEAQFF.